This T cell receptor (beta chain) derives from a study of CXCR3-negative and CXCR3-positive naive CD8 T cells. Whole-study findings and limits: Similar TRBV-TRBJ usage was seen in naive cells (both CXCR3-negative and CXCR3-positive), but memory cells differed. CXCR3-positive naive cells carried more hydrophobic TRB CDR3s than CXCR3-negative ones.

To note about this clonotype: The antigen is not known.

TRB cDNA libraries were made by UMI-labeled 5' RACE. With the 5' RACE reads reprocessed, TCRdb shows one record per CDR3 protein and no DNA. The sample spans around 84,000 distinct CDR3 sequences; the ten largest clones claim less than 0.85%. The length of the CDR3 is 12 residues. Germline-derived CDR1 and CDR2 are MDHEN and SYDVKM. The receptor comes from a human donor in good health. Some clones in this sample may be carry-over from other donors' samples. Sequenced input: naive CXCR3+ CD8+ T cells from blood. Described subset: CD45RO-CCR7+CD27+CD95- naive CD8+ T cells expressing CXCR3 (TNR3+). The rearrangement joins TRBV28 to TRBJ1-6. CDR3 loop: CASSRWGRPLHF.